The 29 T cell receptor beta chains presented below share a single source sample, sequenced in a study of cytomegalovirus exposure and HLA in healthy donors. Primers included in the PCR were 60 Vbeta and 13 Jbeta primers. Clones were sequenced by immunoSEQ multiplex PCR, and TCRdb holds only the in-frame ones, with some missing. The profile covers 95,000 to 130,000 clones, with about 80% appearing a single time and 3.5% to 5% taken by the ten largest. Sequences were obtained from PBMCs. These TCRs come from a man aged 25-45 years in good health and CMV-seropositive.

As concerns this clone: Since the CDR3 does not end with the conserved phenylalanine or tryptophan, this likely comes from a read error. The chain has TRBV6-5 and TRBJ2-6; D might be TRBD1 (5 bases). The CDR3 has 14 residues. Germline-derived CDR1 and CDR2 are MNHEY and SVGAGI. The CDR3 DNA reads as TGTGCCAGCAGTTGGGGCTCTGGGGCCAACGGCCTGACTTCC. Protein: CASSWGSGANGLTS.

Note on this clone: Relative to the germline gene, one junction end is altered; a read error may explain this. The rearrangement joins TRBV7-7 to TRBJ1-2; a possible D gene is TRBD1 (6 bases). CDR1 and CDR2 (germline): SSHAT, FNYEAQ (reference sequence). The CDR3 has 14 residues. The CDR3 DNA sequence: TGTGCTAGCAGTCCCTTGGGGGCGGACTATGGCTACACCTTC. It encodes CASSPLGADYGYTF.

The CDR3 sequence: CAISDLGAGANVLTF. The CDR3 nucleotides are TGTGCCATCAGTGATCTGGGCGCTGGGGCCAACGTCCTGACTTTC. The chain employs TRBV10-3 and TRBJ2-6; D unresolved. Germline CDR1 and CDR2: ENHRY and SYGVKD. Trimming removed 3 bases at V and 2 bases at J, with 8 bases between. The CDR3 sequence is 15 residues long.

This chain links TRBV6-7 with TRBJ2-3, with 8 bases fitting TRBD1. TRBV6-7 qualifies as an ORF whose function is uncertain. The CDR3 is 17 amino acids. V gave up 6 bases and J gave up 2 bases; unmatched junction bases: 13. In nucleotides, the CDR3 is TGTGCCAGCAGCCAGGGACAGGCCCGATTTTACACAGATACGCAGTATTTT. This translates into CASSQGQARFYTDTQYF.

This clone was detected only a few times. The genes are TRBV7-9 and TRBJ2-5; D possibly corresponds to TRBD1 (6 bases). The germline V gene encodes CDR1 SEHNR and CDR2 FQNEAQ (reference sequence). The CDR3 is 14 residues long. V shed 1 base and J shed 6 bases, with 12 bases lying between them. The CDR3 region has the DNA TGTGCCAGCAGCTTAGTAGGACAGCTACAGACCCAGTACTTC. Encoded protein: CASSLVGQLQTQYF.

The rearrangement uses TRBV2 and TRBJ1-4; TRBD1 is a possible D gene (5 bases). The CDR3 consists of 14 residues. V lost 5 bases, J lost 0 bases, and 7 bases lay in between. The V gene's germline CDR1 is SNHLY and CDR2 FYNNEI. CDR3 nucleotides: TGTGCCAGCAGTCGACAGTCAACTAATGAAAAACTGTTTTTT. This sequence encodes CASSRQSTNEKLFF.

The CDR3 bases are TGTGCCAGCAGCTTAGCATTCAACCCCCAGCAAGAGACCCAGTACTTC. As protein: CASSLAFNPQQETQYF. The chain has TRBV7-8 and TRBJ2-5; D is ambiguous. From germline, CDR1 is SGHVS and CDR2 FQNEAQ. This CDR3 spans 16 amino acids. Trimming took off 0 bases at V and 2 bases at J, with 13 bases between the two ends. The whole variable domain, filled in from reference TRBV7-8 and TRBJ2-5, reads GAGVSQSPRYKVAKRGQDVALRCDPISGHVSLFWYQQALGQGPEFLTYFQNEAQLDKSGLPSDRFFAERPEGSVSTLKIQRTQQEDSAVYLCASSLAFNPQQETQYFGPGTRLLVL.

V is TRBV2 and J is TRBJ2-7, with 7 bases identical to TRBD1. V lost 6 bases to trimming and J lost 3 bases; unmatched junction nucleotides: 11. This CDR3 spans 15 amino acids. Germline CDR1 is SNHLY and CDR2 is FYNNEI. The CDR3 reads CASRQTGTDLYEQYF. CDR3 nucleotides: TGTGCCAGCAGACAAACCGGGACAGATCTCTACGAGCAGTACTTC.

The chain uses TRBV5-1 and TRBJ1-1, with TRBD1 matching 7 bases. This CDR3 is built from 13 residues. Germline V CDR1 and CDR2: SGHRS, YFSETQ. Trimming took 3 bases from V and 5 from J; bases not matched to a gene: 4. CDR3 in DNA: TGCGCCAGCAGCTCACAGGGGCAGACTGAAGCTTTCTTT. Translated: CASSSQGQTEAFF.

The V call is TRBV9, the J call TRBJ2-2; TRBD2 matches 7 bases. The germline gives CDR1 SGDLS, CDR2 YYNGEE. Trimming cost V 0 bases and J 8 bases; bases outside gene matches: 7. The CDR3 contains 15 residues. CDR3 sequence reads: CASSVDPAGPGELFF. CDR3 DNA: TGTGCCAGCAGCGTAGACCCAGCGGGGCCAGGGGAGCTGTTTTTT. Drawing the rest from reference TRBV9 and TRBJ2-2, the complete variable domain is DSGVTQTPKHLITATGQRVTLRCSPRSGDLSVYWYQQSLDQGLQFLIQYYNGEERAKGNILERFSAQQFPDLHSELNLSSLELGDSALYFCASSVDPAGPGELFFGEGSRLTVL.

As concerns this clone: Germline is not matched at one junction end, which may reflect a read error. V gene TRBV7-2 combines with J gene TRBJ2-3, with 7 bases that match TRBD2. The CDR3 totals 15 residues. The germline V gene has CDR1 SGHTA and CDR2 FQGNSA. The CDR3 spells CASSLASTSTDTQYF. CDR3 DNA sequence: TGTGCCAGCAGCTTAGCATCGACTAGCACGGATACGCAGTATTTT.

The chain is built from TRBV5-6 and TRBJ2-7; 10 bases line up with TRBD2. Germline trimming cut 3 bases from V and 2 bases from J; bases unmatched to any gene: 8. From germline, CDR1 is SGHDT and CDR2 YYEEEE. CDR3 length equals 16 residues. This chain's CDR3 is CASSWAGLADTYEQYF. As DNA, the CDR3 is TGTGCCAGCAGCTGGGCTGGACTAGCGGATACCTACGAGCAGTACTTC. Using reference TRBV5-6 and TRBJ2-7 for the parts outside the CDR3, the full variable domain is DAGVTQSPTHLIKTRGQQVTLRCSPKSGHDTVSWYQQALGQGPQFIFQYYEEEERQRGNFPDRFSGHQFPNYSSELNVNALLLGDSALYLCASSWAGLADTYEQYFGPGTRLTVT.

This clone has just a few counts. The V and J genes are TRBV15 and TRBJ1-2; 7 bases are a match to TRBD1. This CDR3 comprises 15 residues. Germline CDR1 LNHNV, CDR2 YYDKDF (reference sequence). V gave up 1 base and J gave up 4 bases; unmatched junction bases: 6. The CDR3 loop reads CATSRGQGSSYGYTF. The CDR3, as DNA: TGTGCCACCAGCAGAGGACAGGGAAGTTCCTATGGCTACACCTTC.

This rearrangement joins TRBV7-2 to TRBJ2-5; weak D call: TRBD1 (8 bases). The CDR3 runs 15 residues. The germline CDR1 and CDR2 sequences are SGHTA and FQGNSA. Trimming took 4 bases from V and 5 from J, leaving 17 bases between them. The CDR3 sequence is CASSYQQGEGETQYF. CDR3 coding DNA: TGTGCCAGCAGCTATCAACAGGGGGAGGGGGAGACCCAGTACTTC.

The V gene is TRBV9, the J gene TRBJ1-2; D remains unclear. The V gene's germline CDR1 is SGDLS and CDR2 YYNGEE. The CDR3 has 14 residues. The V end was cut by 6 bases, the J end by 6 bases, with 18 bases between. CDR3 residues: CASTRSSPLNGYTF. Here the CDR3 DNA reads TGTGCCAGCACCCGTAGTAGCCCATTGAATGGCTACACCTTC. The full variable domain, its missing parts supplied by reference TRBV9 and TRBJ1-2, is DSGVTQTPKHLITATGQRVTLRCSPRSGDLSVYWYQQSLDQGLQFLIQYYNGEERAKGNILERFSAQQFPDLHSELNLSSLELGDSALYFCASTRSSPLNGYTFGSGTRLTVV.

In this sample, this clone turned up once. This chain uses TRBV10-3 with TRBJ1-1; possibly TRBD1 for D (5 bases). Germline values: CDR1 ENHRY, CDR2 SYGVKD. This CDR3 spans 15 amino acids. V shed 0 bases and J shed 4 bases, with 12 bases lying between them. The CDR3 DNA reads as TGTGCCATCAGTGAGTCTTCAGGGAGGGCCACTGAAGCTTTCTTT. This encodes CAISESSGRATEAFF.

As regards this clone: The limits of the CDR3 on the DNA are not certain, so only TCRdb's listed CDR3 is given. The chain recombines TRBV21-1 with TRBJ1-5; the table's D call of TRBD1 was not tested on the DNA. TRBV21-1 is a pseudogene segment. The length of the CDR3 is 16 amino acids, counting both ends. The CDR3 spells CASSTWGQGISQPQHF.

This clone turned up a few times. CDR3 region: CASSPSGDYGYTF. The DNA of the CDR3 is TGTGCCAGCAGTCCATCCGGTGACTATGGCTACACCTTC. The genes are TRBV27 and TRBJ1-2; D gene uncertain. Per the germline V gene, CDR1 is MNHEY and CDR2 is SMNVEV (reference sequence). V lost 5 bases and J 3 bases, leaving 10 bases between the germline ends. The CDR3 runs 13 residues.

This clone was seen only a few times. The chain recombines TRBV4-3 with TRBJ1-3, with a possible D match to TRBD1 (6 bases). The CDR3 runs to 16 residues. V dropped 4 bases and J dropped 3 bases, with 16 bases sitting between them. Germline CDR1 reads LGHNA; CDR2 reads YSLEER. The DNA for the CDR3 is TGCGCCAGCAGCCCCACTTTCGGGACAAATGGAAACACCATATATTTT. It codes for CASSPTFGTNGNTIYF.

The V and J genes are TRBV5-1 and TRBJ1-2; D is undetermined. The CDR3 totals 14 residues. Germline values: CDR1 SGHRS, CDR2 YFSETQ. V dropped 4 bases and J dropped 0 bases, with 10 bases sitting between them. CDR3 DNA: TGCGCCAGCAGCCCTCCTTCTACTAACTATGGCTACACCTTC. It specifies CASSPPSTNYGYTF.

This clone was counted once. The chain combines TRBV4-1 with TRBJ2-4, with TRBD1 matching 7 bases. V lost 4 bases and J lost 0; bases outside the gene matches: 3. The germline V gene has CDR1 MGHRA and CDR2 YSYEKL. The CDR3 has 15 residues. The CDR3 DNA sequence: TGCGCCAGCAGCCCCGGGACAGTAGCCAAAAACATTCAGTACTTC. Protein product: CASSPGTVAKNIQYF.

V gene TRBV7-9 combines with J gene TRBJ2-3; 14 bases match TRBD2. Germline trimming cut 3 bases from V and 7 bases from J; bases unmatched to any gene: 3. The germline V gene has CDR1 SEHNR and CDR2 FQNEAQ (reference sequence). CDR3 length: 15 residues. The CDR3 reads CASSLGTSGGNTQYF. Written as DNA, the CDR3 is TGTGCCAGCAGCTTGGGGACTAGCGGGGGAAATACGCAGTATTTT.

The rearrangement uses TRBV30 and TRBJ2-7, with a tentative D call TRBD1 (5 bases). The germline CDR1 and CDR2 sequences are GTSNPN and SVGIG (reference sequence). This CDR3 has 12 amino acids. V gave up 5 bases and J gave up 0 bases, with 8 bases separating them. The DNA for the CDR3 is TGTGCCTGGGACAGAGGCTCCTACGAGCAGTACTTC. Its translation is CAWDRGSYEQYF.

V usage is TRBV7-3 and J usage is TRBJ2-1, with TRBD2 identical over 9 bases. Germline CDR1 SGHTA, CDR2 FQGTGA. Trimming removed 3 bases from V and 4 bases from J; junction bases left unmatched: 7. The CDR3 length is 16 residues. The CDR3: CASSFIAGGRYNEQFF. The CDR3, as DNA: TGTGCCAGCAGCTTTATCGCGGGAGGGCGGTACAATGAGCAGTTCTTC.

This chain connects TRBV5-4 to TRBJ2-7, with D perhaps matching TRBD1 (6 bases). The germline CDR1 and CDR2 sequences are SGHNT and YYREEE (reference sequence). The germline V and J ends were trimmed by 3 bases and 4 bases, with 14 bases remaining between them. This CDR3 is 14 amino acids long. The CDR3 is CASSSRTVRYEQYF. CDR3 nucleotide sequence: TGTGCCAGCAGCTCGAGGACAGTTAGGTACGAGCAGTACTTC.

This rearrangement joins TRBV4-1 to TRBJ2-7, with 8 nucleotides matching TRBD1. Per germline, CDR1 MGHRA and CDR2 YSYEKL. The trim removed 2 bases at V and 4 bases at J, leaving 13 bases unmatched. The CDR3 has 17 amino acids. CDR3 residues: CASSQFPSGTGAYEQYF. CDR3 DNA: TGCGCCAGCAGCCAATTTCCCTCCGGGACAGGAGCTTACGAGCAGTACTTC.

The CDR3 reads CASSSRQGKNTEAFF. The CDR3 coding sequence is TGTGCCAGCAGCTCCCGACAGGGAAAGAACACTGAAGCTTTCTTT. This rearrangement joins TRBV11-1 to TRBJ1-1, with 7 bases identical to TRBD1. Germline V lookup: CDR1 SGHAT, CDR2 FQDESV (reference sequence). The V gene end was trimmed by 4 bases and the J gene end by 1 base; junction bases not matched to a gene: 6. The CDR3 loop spans 15 amino acids.

The chain has TRBV7-9 and TRBJ2-1; TRBD2 matches at 9 bases. The CDR3 spans 15 residues. Germline values: CDR1 SEHNR, CDR2 FQNEAQ (reference sequence). J was trimmed by 3 bases and V by 2 bases; bases with no gene match: 2. CDR3 protein: CASSLIAGDYNEQFF. CDR3 sequence (DNA): TGTGCCAGCAGCTTAATAGCGGGGGACTACAATGAGCAGTTCTTC.

V and J are TRBV4-3 and TRBJ2-1; TRBD2 agrees at 11 bases. The CDR3 is 15 amino acids. Germline CDR1 reads LGHNA; CDR2 reads YSLEER. V was clipped by 1 base and J by 8 bases; unmatched bases: 4. Here the CDR3 reads CASSQVVAGGDEQFF. The DNA for the CDR3 is TGCGCCAGCAGCCAAGTCGTAGCGGGGGGGGATGAGCAGTTCTTC.